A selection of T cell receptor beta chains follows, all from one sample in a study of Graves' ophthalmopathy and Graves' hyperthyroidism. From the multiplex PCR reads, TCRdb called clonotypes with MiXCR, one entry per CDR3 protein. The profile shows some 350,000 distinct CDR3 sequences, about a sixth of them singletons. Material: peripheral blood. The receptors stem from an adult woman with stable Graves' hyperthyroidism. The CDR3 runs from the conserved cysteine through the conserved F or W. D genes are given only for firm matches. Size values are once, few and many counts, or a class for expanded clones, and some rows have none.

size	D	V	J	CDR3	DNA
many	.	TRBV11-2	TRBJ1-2	CASTPWGGNGYTF	TGTGCCAGCACTCCGTGGGGGGGGAATGGCTACACCTTC
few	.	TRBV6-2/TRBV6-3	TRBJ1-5	CASSYRLSSNQPRHF	TGTGCCAGCAGTTACAGACTATCGAGCAATCAGCCCCGGCATTTT
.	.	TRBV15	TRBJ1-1	CATSRGWVTEAFF	TGTGCCACCAGCAGAGGGTGGGTCACTGAAGCTTTCTTT
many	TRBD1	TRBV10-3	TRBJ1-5	CAISESGTGLNQPQHF	TGTGCCATCAGTGAGTCAGGGACAGGACTCAATCAGCCCCAGCATTTT
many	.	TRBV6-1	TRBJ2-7	CASSETEPYEQYF	TGTGCCAGCAGTGAAACGGAACCCTACGAGCAGTACTTC
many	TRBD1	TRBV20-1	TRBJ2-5	CSADPWDSQETQYF	TGCAGTGCCGATCCCTGGGACAGCCAAGAGACCCAGTACTTC
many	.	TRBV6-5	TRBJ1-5	CASSFRGQPQHF	TGTGCCAGCAGTTTCAGGGGTCAGCCCCAGCATTTT
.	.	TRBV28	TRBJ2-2	CASSPFGPTSNTGELFF	TGTGCCAGCAGTCCTTTCGGGCCTACTTCGAACACCGGGGAGCTGTTTTTT
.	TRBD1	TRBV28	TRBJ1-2	CASTGTGGSYGYTF	TGTGCCAGCACTGGGACAGGGGGCTCGTATGGCTACACCTTC
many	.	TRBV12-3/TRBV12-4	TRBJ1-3	CASSPRVATGNTIYF	TGTGCCAGCAGTCCGAGGGTGGCCACTGGAAACACCATATATTTT
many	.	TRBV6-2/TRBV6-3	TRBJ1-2	CASSYGQGRNYGYTF	TGTGCCAGCAGTTACGGGCAGGGTCGAAACTATGGCTACACCTTC
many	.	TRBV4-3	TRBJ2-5	CASSHRGKARETQYF	TGCGCCAGCAGCCACAGGGGAAAAGCTAGGGAGACCCAGTACTTC
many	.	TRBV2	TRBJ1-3	CASRRPSSGNTIYF	TGTGCCAGCAGGAGACCTAGCTCTGGAAACACCATATATTTT
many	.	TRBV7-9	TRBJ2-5	CASSTPGQSQETQYF	TGTGCCAGCAGCACCCCCGGACAGTCCCAAGAGACCCAGTACTTC
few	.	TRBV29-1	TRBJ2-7	CSVEAGQSENEQYF	TGCAGCGTTGAAGCCGGGCAGTCTGAGAACGAGCAGTACTTC
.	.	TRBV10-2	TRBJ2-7	CASSSGFNEQYF	TGCGCCAGCAGTTCAGGGTTCAACGAGCAGTACTTC
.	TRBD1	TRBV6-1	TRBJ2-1	CASSVTLGQIYNEQFF	TGTGCCAGCAGTGTTACTTTGGGACAGATCTACAATGAGCAGTTCTTC
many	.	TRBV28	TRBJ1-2	CASNLLESQSYGYTF	TGTGCCAGCAATTTATTGGAGTCCCAAAGCTATGGCTACACCTTC
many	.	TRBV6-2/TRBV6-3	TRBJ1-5	CASSYRGAGNQPQHF	TGTGCCAGCAGTTACCGGGGGGCAGGCAATCAGCCCCAGCATTTT
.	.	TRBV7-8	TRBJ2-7	CASSLVGTYSYEQYF	TGTGCCAGCAGCTTAGTTGGGACTTACTCCTACGAGCAGTACTTC
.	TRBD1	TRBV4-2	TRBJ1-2	CASSPWDRNGYTF	TGTGCCAGCAGCCCCTGGGACAGGAATGGCTACACCTTC
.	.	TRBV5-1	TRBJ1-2	CASSLQIGVGYGYTF	TGCGCCAGCAGCTTGCAGATCGGGGTGGGCTATGGCTACACCTTC
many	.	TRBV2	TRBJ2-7	CASNDRFLGRAEQYF	TGTGCCAGCAACGACAGGTTTCTGGGCAGGGCCGAGCAGTACTTC
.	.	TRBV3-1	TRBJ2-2	CASSQEAAVTGELFF	TGTGCCAGCAGCCAAGAAGCAGCGGTCACCGGGGAGCTGTTTTTT
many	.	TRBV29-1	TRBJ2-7	CSPPSSYEQYF	TGCAGCCCACCAAGCTCCTACGAGCAGTACTTC
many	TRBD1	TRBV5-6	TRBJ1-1	CASSGPGQGRTEAFF	TGTGCCAGCAGCGGACCCGGACAGGGTAGGACTGAAGCTTTCTTT
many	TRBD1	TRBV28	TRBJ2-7	CASSLAGGSSIGEQYF	TGTGCCAGCAGTTTGGCAGGGGGCTCCTCTATCGGCGAGCAGTACTTC
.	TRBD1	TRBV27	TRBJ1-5	CASSSTGGVQPQHF	TGTGCCAGCAGTTCGACAGGGGGCGTGCAGCCCCAGCATTTT
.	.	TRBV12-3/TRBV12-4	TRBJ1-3	CASSQGVQLYTIYF	TGTGCCAGCAGCCAAGGGGTACAGCTGTACACTATATATTTT
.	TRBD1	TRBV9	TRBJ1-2	CASSVGDREDGYTF	TGTGCCAGCAGCGTAGGGGACAGGGAGGATGGCTACACCTTC
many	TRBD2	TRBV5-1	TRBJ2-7	CASSLGARTSGDWNEQYF	TGCGCCAGCAGCTTGGGGGCTAGGACTAGCGGGGACTGGAACGAGCAGTACTTC
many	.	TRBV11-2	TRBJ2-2	CASNKWGDGELFF	TGTGCCAGCAACAAGTGGGGGGACGGGGAGCTGTTTTTT
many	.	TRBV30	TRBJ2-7	CAWSLGGHYEQYF	TGTGCCTGGAGTCTTGGTGGGCACTACGAGCAGTACTTC
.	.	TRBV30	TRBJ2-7	CAWSNPVGDLRYEQYF	TGTGCCTGGAGCAACCCCGTGGGAGACCTAAGATACGAGCAGTACTTC
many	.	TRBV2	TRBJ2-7	CASTTTAYEQYF	TGTGCCAGCACCACTACCGCTTACGAGCAGTACTTC
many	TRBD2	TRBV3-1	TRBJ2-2	CASSLGLAGGLGELFF	TGTGCCAGCAGCCTAGGACTAGCGGGAGGGCTCGGGGAGCTGTTTTTT
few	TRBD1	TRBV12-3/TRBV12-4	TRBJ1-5	CASSLRQGGQPQHF	TGTGCCAGCAGTTTAAGGCAGGGGGGTCAGCCCCAGCATTTT
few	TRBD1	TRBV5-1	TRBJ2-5	CASSLAPTGGRQETQYF	TGCGCCAGCAGCTTGGCCCCGACAGGGGGTCGTCAAGAGACCCAGTACTTC
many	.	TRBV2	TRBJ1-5	CASSVPPAGSQPQHF	TGTGCCAGCAGTGTGCCCCCGGCAGGCAGTCAGCCCCAGCATTTT
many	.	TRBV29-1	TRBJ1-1	CSVKGTPTNTEAFF	TGCAGCGTAAAGGGGACCCCCACGAACACTGAAGCTTTCTTT
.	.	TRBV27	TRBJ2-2	CARSHGDTGELFF	TGTGCCAGGAGCCATGGGGATACCGGGGAGCTGTTTTTT
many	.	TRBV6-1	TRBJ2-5	CASEETPSQYF	TGTGCCAGCGAAGAGACCCCGTCCCAGTACTTC
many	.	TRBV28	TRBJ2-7	CASSLVGRAFDEQYF	TGTGCCAGCAGTTTAGTCGGTAGGGCGTTCGACGAGCAGTACTTC
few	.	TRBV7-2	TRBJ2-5	CASSLERQYQETQYF	TGTGCCAGCAGCTTAGAGAGACAGTACCAAGAGACCCAGTACTTC
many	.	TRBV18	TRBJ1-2	CASSPGENYGYTF	TGTGCCAGCTCCCCGGGTGAAAACTATGGCTACACCTTC
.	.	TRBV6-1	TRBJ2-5	CASSEGLRQTQYF	TGTGCCAGCAGTGAAGGTCTGAGGCAGACCCAGTACTTC
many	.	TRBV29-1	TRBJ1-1	CSVGKGTEAFF	TGCAGCGTTGGTAAGGGGACTGAAGCTTTCTTT
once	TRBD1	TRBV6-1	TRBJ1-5	CASSIQDRRSNQPQHF	TGTGCCAGCAGTATCCAGGACAGGCGTAGCAATCAGCCCCAGCATTTT
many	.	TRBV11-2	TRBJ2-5	CASRRLWETQYF	TGTGCCAGCAGACGACTATGGGAGACCCAGTACTTC
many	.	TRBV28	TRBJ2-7	CASSSLEDYLTYEQYF	TGTGCCAGCAGTTCCCTCGAGGACTACCTCACCTACGAGCAGTACTTC
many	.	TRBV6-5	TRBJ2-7	CASSYSVATEQYF	TGTGCCAGCAGTTACTCAGTGGCTACTGAGCAGTACTTC
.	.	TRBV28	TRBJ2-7	CASSSRFGYEQYF	TGTGCCAGCAGCTCGCGGTTTGGTTACGAGCAGTACTTC
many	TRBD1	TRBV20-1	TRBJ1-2	CSASPTGANGYTF	TGCAGTGCTAGCCCGACAGGGGCGAATGGCTACACCTTC
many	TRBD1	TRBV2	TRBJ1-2	CASSGQGGEGYTF	TGTGCCAGCAGTGGACAGGGGGGCGAAGGCTACACCTTC